Detailed here is one TCR beta chain. Its antigen is unknown. The DNA is left out, because the CDR3 cannot be placed on it with certainty; the CDR3 is given as TCRdb lists it. This specimen belongs to a study of beta chain features in type 1 diabetes. Study-level information: No patient-donor differences in age, gender, total cells or subset yield.

Donors underwent one heparinised blood draw, roughly 110 mL on average. General study results and limits: In all four CD4+ subsets, TCRB CDR3 length was significantly, moderately reduced in type 1 diabetes. Naive, central memory and Treg TCRB repertoires appeared more alike in patients than in healthy donors.

15 amino acids form the CDR3, both terminal residues included. TCRB transcripts that were expressed got sequenced, as all of the isolated RNA had been reverse transcribed. The repertoire was sequenced with immunoSEQ multiplex PCR; TCRdb's copy has only in-frame clones and lacks some. Found here are about 140,000 clones, over 8% of them singletons; the top ten hold about 0.6%. This clonotype was sampled from a woman aged 40 to 49 in good health. The rearrangement uses TRBV21-1 and TRBJ1-5; whether TRBD1, the table's D call, matches the DNA was not checked. TRBV21-1 is a recognized pseudogene. The sample taken for sequencing was central memory CD4+ T cells from blood. The CDR3 spells CASSPVGQGNQPQHF.